Listed here are 10 T cell receptor beta chains from one sample, sequenced in a study of synovial regulatory T cells in juvenile arthritis. Method: immunoSEQ multiplex PCR; TCRdb's copy keeps in-frame clones and lacks some. The data include 10,000 or so clones; the top ten clones carry about 0.33%. The sequenced sample was Treg cells from blood. Subset noted: remaining (HLA-DR-negative) circulating blood Treg cells. The receptor source for this set is a donor younger than 30 with juvenile idiopathic arthritis.

The J gene is TRBJ1-5, the V gene TRBV6-1. CDR1 and CDR2 from the germline V gene are MNHNS and SASEGT. This CDR3 has 12 residues. DNA was not recorded. The chain's CDR3 is CASSAGRQPQHF.

CDR3 residues: CASSNRADRGNTIYF. The chain employs TRBV6-1 and TRBJ1-3; there is no DNA to check the TCRdb D call of TRBD1. The germline V gene encodes CDR1 MNHNS and CDR2 SASEGT. This CDR3 comprises 15 residues. No nucleotide data were recorded.

The rearrangement links TRBV11-3 to TRBJ2-2; TCRdb's D call, TRBD1, is unchecked because there is no DNA. Germline V lookup: CDR1 SGHNT, CDR2 YENEEA. The CDR3 sequence is 17 residues long. The record lacks a DNA sequence. CDR3 sequence reads: CASSSWRGQGGTGELFF.

The chain uses TRBV11-2 and TRBJ2-1; lacking DNA, the TRBD2 call made by TCRdb goes unchecked. This CDR3 is built from 14 residues. No DNA sequence was recorded. Germline V gene data show CDR1 as SGHAT and CDR2 as FQNNGV. The CDR3 here is CASSLTGTYNEQFF.

The CDR3: CASSPLKYSTTYEQYF. V gene TRBV11-2 combines with J gene TRBJ2-7; lacking DNA, the TRBD1 call made by TCRdb goes unchecked. The CDR3 spans 16 residues. No DNA sequence is on record. Germline V CDR1 and CDR2: SGHAT, FQNNGV.

The rearrangement joins TRBV6-1 to TRBJ2-3; without DNA, the TCRdb call of TRBD2 cannot be checked. Germline loops: CDR1 MNHNS, CDR2 SASEGT. CDR3 size: 15 residues. No DNA accompanies this entry. The CDR3 region is CASKPLGGRGDTQYF.

V is TRBV19 and J is TRBJ1-5; TCRdb's D call, TRBD1, is unchecked because there is no DNA. The V gene's germline CDR1 is LNHDA and CDR2 SQIVND (reference sequence). The CDR3 has 12 residues. No DNA sequence is on record. This CDR3 is CASSIHNQPQHF.

The chain joins TRBV4-1 to TRBJ2-7; TCRdb gives TRBD2 as the D gene, but with no DNA this cannot be confirmed. The CDR3 runs 19 residues. DNA is not on record. CDR1 MGHRA and CDR2 YSYEKL come from the germline V gene. This CDR3 is CASSQDFGTSGRYSYEQYF.

This chain links TRBV10-1 with TRBJ1-5. CDR1 and CDR2 from the germline V gene are WNHNN and SYGVQD (reference sequence). The CDR3 extends over 11 amino acids. Only the protein is available. CDR3 residues: CASRRNQPQHF.

The chain combines TRBV11-2 with TRBJ1-1. CDR1 is SGHAT and CDR2 is FQNNGV in the germline V gene. The length of the CDR3 is 13 residues. No DNA is recorded. The CDR3 here is CASSLQENTEAFF. Variable domain in full (rest from reference TRBV11-2 and TRBJ1-1): EAGVAQSPRYKIIEKRQSVAFWCNPISGHATLYWYQQILGQGPKLLIQFQNNGVVDDSQLPKDRFSAERLKGVDSTLKIQPAKLEDSAVYLCASSLQENTEAFFGQGTRLTVV.